This TCR beta chain was documented in a study of cytomegalovirus exposure and HLA in healthy donors. Study-level background: The same platform used for the approximately 670 first-cohort repertoires was also used for the 120 or so validation repertoires, as a later analysis reported.

V was cut by 5 bases and J by 5 bases, with 18 bases left in between. The germline CDR1 and CDR2 sequences are SEHNR and FQNEAQ (reference sequence). This CDR3 contains 15 residues. The protocol was immunoSEQ multiplex PCR, while the TCRdb copy is restricted to in-frame clones and leaves out a portion. The sample consists of roughly 130,000 clones, roughly 86% of them appearing once. This rearrangement joins TRBV7-9 to TRBJ1-2; unclear D gene. The sequenced sample was PBMCs. The receptor was isolated from a young man in good health and CMV-seronegative. DNA for the CDR3: TGTGCCAGCAGCGCCGGGGTTGGGCAGACTTATGGCTACACCTTC. Encoded protein: CASSAGVGQTYGYTF.